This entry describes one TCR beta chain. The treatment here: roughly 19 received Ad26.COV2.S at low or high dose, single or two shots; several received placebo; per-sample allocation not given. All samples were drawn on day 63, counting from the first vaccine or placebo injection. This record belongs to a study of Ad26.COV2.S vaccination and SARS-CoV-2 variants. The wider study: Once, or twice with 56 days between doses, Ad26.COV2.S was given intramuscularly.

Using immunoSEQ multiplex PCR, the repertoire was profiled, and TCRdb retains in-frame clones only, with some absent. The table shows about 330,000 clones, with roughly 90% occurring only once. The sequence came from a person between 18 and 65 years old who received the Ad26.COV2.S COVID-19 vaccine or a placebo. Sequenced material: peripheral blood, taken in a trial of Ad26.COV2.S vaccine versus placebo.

Here the CDR3 DNA reads TGCGCCAGCAGCTGGGGTTACAGGGCCTGGAATGAAAAACTGTTTTTT. This gives the protein CASSWGYRAWNEKLFF. The chain has TRBV5-1 and TRBJ1-4, with TRBD1 as a possible D gene (6 bases). The CDR3 runs to 16 residues. V was cut by 3 bases and J by 5 bases, with 17 bases left in between. CDR1 SGHRS and CDR2 YFSETQ come from the germline V gene.